Listed below are T cell receptor beta chains from one sample, sequenced in a study of blood T cell repertoires in COVID-19. This table comes from immunoSEQ multiplex PCR, and its TCRdb copy is limited to in-frame clones, with some not included. The sample yields about 160,000 clones, roughly 80% seen once. The sample was PBMCs or T cells enriched from blood (not recorded which). The receptors originated from a woman between 40 and 50 years old with acute COVID-19. Each CDR3 is given with its conserved first and last residue.

>TRBV5-8
CASSRGTGGYNEQFF
>TRBV24-1
CATSDRLAGGPIETQYF
>TRBV15
CATRPSSYNSPLHF
>TRBV4-2
CASSQDGAGLGSNEQFF
>TRBV19
CASSPVQRERSQPQHF
>TRBV2
CASSEAEGPLQETQYF
>TRBV28
CASSLSHSSWETQYF
>TRBV12-3/TRBV12-4
CASSLSTARGSYF
>TRBV5-1
CASSLLAGDSYEQYF
>TRBV4-1
CASSPGTGRGNTIYF
>TRBV4-2
CASSQDRYGGTTGELFF
>TRBV25-1
CASSERSRGNTEAFF
>TRBV2
CASRLTSGSSGELFF
>TRBV2
CASSGGTGENTEAFF
>TRBV7-9
CASSLVPSGDHTDTQYF
>TRBV30
CACQYGNYGYTF
>TRBV29-1
CSELAHYNEQFF
>TRBV1
CTSSQDFYVDLHTGELFF
>TRBV11-1
CASSHGTSGRYNEQFF
>TRBV6-1
CASSESGRITNGYTF
>TRBV5-6
CASSPDLTGSTDTQYF
>TRBV7-9
CASSPDRAAEKLFF
>TRBV9
CASSLQTSGGSTDTQYF
>TRBV28
CASSTHTNLSGNTIYF
>TRBV29-1
CSATGLAAYNEQFF
>TRBV13
CASSPRTGGGTEAFF
>TRBV5-1
CASSPLASDSGGYTF
>TRBV4-1
CASSHITGGIYQPQHF
>TRBV9
CASSVGAVVAGAGEQFF
>TRBV25-1
CASTRDTSGELFF
>TRBV6-1
CASSEVVAASLYGYTF
>TRBV4-1
CASSHPRQGVKKVANEKLFF
>TRBV18
CASSPGLAGGTDTQYF
>TRBV2
CASRTGTGGLAEAFF
>TRBV7-9
CASSLASGRMAGELFF
>TRBV7-8
CASSFGGILAPGELFF
>TRBV3-1/TRBV3-2
CASSQGGLQLLDGYTF
>TRBV7-9
CASSLQTGTEESYTF
>TRBV5-1
CASSQGLAGGNEQFF
>TRBV27
CASRPGQGASEAFF
>TRBV30
CAWSVQANYGYTF
>TRBV6-1
CASSEGPSGLSTDTQYF
>TRBV7-9
CASSFPARSPVSSYNEQFF
>TRBV20-1
CSASSGNEAFF
>TRBV11-2
CASSLVPSGLQETQYF
>TRBV5-1
CASSGDRENEQFF
>TRBV5-6
CASSSRDRGFIAFF
>TRBV11-2
CASSFSPGSDYGYTF
>TRBV7-9
CASSFFSGGPPGELFF
>TRBV10-3
CAIKQNVGEKLFF
>TRBV2
CASSGTGVGGYTF
>TRBV19
CASNGGLSFSNQPQHF
>TRBV6-5
CASSYDTNYGYTF